These 22 T cell receptor beta chains share one sample of origin, sequenced in a study of T cell changes during pregnancy in multiple sclerosis. Assay used: immunoSEQ multiplex PCR; TCRdb lists only in-frame clones, some missing. Among 28,000 or so clones listed, approximately 91% were seen once. Sequenced material: CD8+ T cells from peripheral blood mononuclear cells, taken in the second trimester of pregnancy. All receptors come from a female donor with multiple sclerosis, enrolled in a pregnancy study.

The gene calls are TRBV15 and TRBJ2-2, with 8 nucleotides matching TRBD2. V shed 0 bases, J shed 4 bases, and the junction held 4 bases outside the gene matches. This CDR3 has 16 amino acids. Germline CDR1 LNHNV, CDR2 YYDKDF (reference sequence). The CDR3 coding sequence is TGTGCCACCAGCAGAGATGCGGCGGGGGGCACCGGGGAGCTGTTTTTT. It codes for CATSRDAAGGTGELFF.

V gene TRBV11-2 combines with J gene TRBJ2-7; 9 bases line up with TRBD1. The CDR3 is 15 residues long. The V segment lost 2 bases and the J segment 5 bases; nucleotides outside the gene matches: 7. Germline lookup yields CDR1 SGHAT and CDR2 FQNNGV. The CDR3 coding sequence is TGTGCCAGCAGCTTACATACAGGGGGCATCAACGAGCAGTACTTC. Its translation is CASSLHTGGINEQYF.

The chain joins TRBV7-2 to TRBJ2-5; 10 bases map to TRBD2. The CDR3 covers 18 residues. Germline V CDR1 and CDR2: SGHTA, FQGNSA. V was pared by 6 bases and J by 1 base, with 14 bases of the junction left unmatched. The CDR3 sequence is CASRARPLAGVIQETQYF. CDR3 DNA: TGTGCCAGCAGGGCCCGGCCGCTAGCGGGGGTGATCCAAGAGACCCAGTACTTC.

This rearrangement joins TRBV28 to TRBJ2-1; 10 nucleotides align to TRBD2. J was trimmed by 7 bases and V by 6 bases; bases with no gene match: 6. Per germline, CDR1 MDHEN and CDR2 SYDVKM. CDR3 size: 14 residues. The CDR3, as DNA: TGTGCCAGCAGGCTCAGCGGGGGGGGGAATGAGCAGTTCTTC. It encodes CASRLSGGGNEQFF.

This chain connects TRBV28 to TRBJ2-3; D call uncertain. The CDR3 has 15 residues. Germline V gene lookup returns CDR1 MDHEN and CDR2 SYDVKM. Trimming cost V 5 bases and J 1 base, with 13 bases left between them. The CDR3 nucleotides read TGTGCCAGCAGTCCCGAGTTTCGGGGCACAGATACGCAGTATTTT. This sequence encodes CASSPEFRGTDTQYF.

V and J are TRBV6-1 and TRBJ2-3; 7 bases fit TRBD1. In germline, CDR1 is MNHNS, CDR2 SASEGT. CDR3 length equals 11 residues. V trimming: 6 bases; J trimming: 8 bases; junction bases outside the gene matches: 2. The CDR3 region is CASSSGGTQYF. The DNA for the CDR3 is TGTGCCAGCAGCTCAGGGGGTACGCAGTATTTT.

The chain is built from TRBV7-3 and TRBJ2-1; 9 nucleotides line up with TRBD1. Losses at the gene ends were 5 bases for V and 7 bases for J; bases not matched to a gene: 12. The CDR3 is 16 residues long. The germline V gene encodes CDR1 SGHTA and CDR2 FQGTGA. The CDR3 loop is CASSPGTGLGRNEQFF. The CDR3 DNA follows: TGTGCCAGCAGCCCGGGGACAGGGTTAGGGCGGAATGAGCAGTTCTTC.

The rearrangement uses TRBV5-8 and TRBJ2-1; the D is unclear. Trimming shortened V by 2 bases and J by 0 bases, and 12 bases separated the two germline ends. Germline CDR1 reads SGHTS; CDR2 reads YDEGEE. The CDR3 consists of 16 residues. Here the CDR3 reads CASSFGSRGSYNEQFF. CDR3 DNA sequence: TGTGCCAGCAGCTTTGGTAGCCGCGGCTCCTACAATGAGCAGTTCTTC.

The chain carries TRBV19 and TRBJ2-1, with 12 positions matching TRBD2. The CDR3 loop spans 17 amino acids. Per germline, CDR1 LNHDA and CDR2 SQIVND (reference sequence). V was pared by 5 bases and J by 0 bases, with 5 bases of the junction left unmatched. The CDR3 coding sequence is TGTGCCAGTAGTTACGGACTAGCGGGGAGCTCCTACAATGAGCAGTTCTTC. Translating gives CASSYGLAGSSYNEQFF.

This clone has a handful of counts. The V call is TRBV29-1, the J call TRBJ1-1, with 9 bases fitting TRBD1. The CDR3 covers 13 residues. Germline V gives CDR1 SQVTM, CDR2 ANQGSEA. With 7 bases clipped from V and 5 bases from J, the junction kept 8 bases outside the gene matches. CDR3 in DNA: TGCAGCGCCAGGGACAGGGAAGGAACTGAAGCTTTCTTT. Its protein product is CSARDREGTEAFF.

This chain links TRBV9 with TRBJ2-3; 9 bases are a match to TRBD2. Trimming removed 4 bases from V and 4 bases from J; junction bases left unmatched: 7. Germline V gene sequence: CDR1 SGDLS, CDR2 YYNGEE. The CDR3 spans 15 residues. DNA for the CDR3: TGTGCCAGCAGCCGTAGCGGGGGAGCGTCAGATACGCAGTATTTT. Its translation: CASSRSGGASDTQYF.

The count of this clone is one. The V and J genes are TRBV4-2 and TRBJ2-7; 9 nucleotides line up with TRBD1. Germline-derived CDR1 and CDR2 are LGHNA and YNFKEQ. V trimming: 0 bases; J trimming: 5 bases; junction bases outside the gene matches: 5. CDR3 length: 15 amino acids. The CDR3 bases are TGTGCCAGCAGCCAAGAGACAGGGGGGCCACACGAGCAGTACTTC. It translates to CASSQETGGPHEQYF.

The chain uses TRBV19 and TRBJ1-6; D unresolved. The V gene's germline CDR1 is LNHDA and CDR2 SQIVND (reference sequence). Trimming took off 4 bases at V and 2 bases at J, with 3 bases between the two ends. The CDR3 has 13 amino acids. CDR3 nucleotides: TGTGCCAGTAGTACAACCTATAATTCACCCCTCCACTTT. Translated, it gives CASSTTYNSPLHF.

This chain uses TRBV13 with TRBJ2-3; maybe TRBD2 (5 bases). V lost 5 bases, J lost 3 bases, and 6 bases lay in between. CDR3 length: 12 residues. CDR1 PRHDT and CDR2 FYEKMQ come from the germline V gene (reference sequence). The CDR3 DNA reads TGTGCCAGCAGCCCGGGGACAGATACGCAGTATTTT. Protein product: CASSPGTDTQYF.

The chain is built from TRBV9 and TRBJ1-2, with D maybe TRBD1 (5 bases). CDR1 SGDLS and CDR2 YYNGEE come from the germline V gene. The CDR3 loop spans 14 amino acids. Between the trimmed V and J ends, which lost 3 bases and 6 bases, there was a span of 15 bases. CDR3 DNA sequence: TGTGCCAGCAGCGAACTCCTCGGGGGTAATGGCTACACCTTC. It specifies CASSELLGGNGYTF.

The V gene is TRBV4-3, the J gene TRBJ2-7; TRBD1 aligns across 8 bases. There are 14 residues in the CDR3. Per the germline V gene, CDR1 is LGHNA and CDR2 is YSLEER. The junction had 1 base not matched to a gene; V was cut back by 1 base and J by 2 bases. The CDR3 nucleotides are TGCGCCAGCAGCCAAGCACAGGGGGCCTACGAGCAGTACTTC. It is translated as CASSQAQGAYEQYF.

This clone appeared a single time. The V call is TRBV30, the J call TRBJ2-1; no clear D gene. In germline, CDR1 is GTSNPN, CDR2 SVGIG (reference sequence). Trimming cost V 3 bases and J 6 bases, with 9 bases left between them. This CDR3 has 12 amino acids. CDR3 sequence reads: CAWSWSPNEQFF. CDR3 nucleotide sequence: TGTGCCTGGAGCTGGAGCCCCAATGAGCAGTTCTTC. Based on the CDR3 plus reference TRBV30 and TRBJ2-1, the full variable domain is SQTIHQWPATLVQPVGSPLSLECTVEGTSNPNLYWYRQAAGRGLQLLFYSVGIGQISSEVPQNLSASRPQDRQFILSSKKLLLSDSGFYLCAWSWSPNEQFFGPGTRLTVL.

The chain combines TRBV15 with TRBJ1-2; no clear D gene. The CDR3 sequence is 15 residues long. Trimming shortened V by 0 bases and J by 4 bases, and 12 bases separated the two germline ends. CDR1 and CDR2 from the germline V gene are LNHNV and YYDKDF (reference sequence). The CDR3 bases are TGTGCCACCAGCAGAGATCTCGCACAGCTCTATGGCTACACCTTC. Amino acids: CATSRDLAQLYGYTF.

This clone is deemed medium-sized (0.01 to 0.1%). The chain carries TRBV6-1 and TRBJ1-2; 10 bases map to TRBD1. CDR1 and CDR2 from the germline V gene are MNHNS and SASEGT. V was pared by 4 bases and J by 8 bases, with 10 bases of the junction left unmatched. There are 15 residues in the CDR3. This CDR3 is CASSATGGGVGGYTF. The CDR3 nucleotides read TGTGCCAGCAGTGCGACAGGGGGCGGCGTAGGGGGCTACACCTTC.

This sequence joins TRBV18 and TRBJ2-2, with D hard to call. Per germline, CDR1 KGHSH and CDR2 LQKENI. Trimming removed 4 bases at V and 0 bases at J, with 3 bases between. CDR3 length: 13 residues. Here the CDR3 DNA reads TGTGCCAGCTCACTATCGAACACCGGGGAGCTGTTTTTT. This gives the protein CASSLSNTGELFF.

This clone appeared a single time. The V call is TRBV9, the J call TRBJ2-5; TRBD1 aligns across 7 bases. The length of the CDR3 is 14 residues. The V gene end was trimmed by 3 bases and the J gene end by 1 base; junction bases not matched to a gene: 3. Per the germline V gene, CDR1 is SGDLS and CDR2 is YYNGEE. CDR3 in DNA: TGTGCCAGCAGCGCGGGACAGCCCCAAGAGACCCAGTACTTC. This codes for CASSAGQPQETQYF.

This clone is classed as medium-sized. The chain uses TRBV6-1 and TRBJ2-7, with 9 bases aligning to TRBD1. Per germline, CDR1 MNHNS and CDR2 SASEGT. This CDR3 has 16 amino acids. Trimming cost V 1 base and J 2 bases; bases outside gene matches: 6. As DNA, the CDR3 is TGTGCCAGCAGTGAAGGTACAGGGGGCGGCCCCTACGAGCAGTACTTC. Translated, it gives CASSEGTGGGPYEQYF.